This TCR beta chain was identified during a study of OX40 agonist ivuxolimab in advanced cancers. A note on the overall study: The costimulatory receptor OX40 (CD134) was targeted by ivuxolimab, a fully human IgG2 agonistic monoclonal antibody. In the dose-escalation cohort, around 80% of patients were male, and the mean age was around 60 years with a range of roughly 23 to 79. Patients were allowed to have had prior anti-PD-1, anti-PD-L1 or anti-CTLA-4 therapy, and 30% to 40% of the dose-escalation patients had been treated with checkpoint inhibitors. Three dose-escalation patients achieved partial responses, one with hepatocellular carcinoma and two with cutaneous melanoma. Of the roughly 51 patients in dose escalation, around 19 had hepatocellular carcinoma, some 15 had melanoma, 9 had renal cell carcinoma and 9 had head and neck cancer. Peripheral TCRbeta sequencing aimed to test whether ivuxolimab altered TCR sequence diversity and caused clonal T-cell expansion. Intravenous ivuxolimab was administered to patients every 2 weeks at six dose levels: 0.01, 0.1, 0.3, 1.5, 3 and 10 mg/kg. The paper reports the monotherapy dose-escalation portion (N of about 50 patients) of the phase I ivuxolimab trial. The study at large found these results: After ivuxolimab, CD8+ T cells had more expanded clones than CD4+ T cells on average. In the 0.1-3.0 mg/kg groups, partial responders were among the patients with the lowest normalized peripheral clonal expansion, particularly in CD8+ T cells. Which antigens the clonally expanded peripheral T cells were specific for was not determined. At doses of 0.1 to 3.0 mg/kg, clonal expansion of both CD4+ and CD8+ blood T cells was observed from baseline to week 6. Low levels of normalized T-cell clonal expansion were also seen in some patients who did not respond.

Details on this clone: Its target antigen remains unknown. There are no base qualities to consult, and no much larger clone falls within one base.

Patients with a history of autoimmune disease or receiving systemic immunosuppression were excluded from the trial. Peripheral blood for TCR sequencing was drawn from every dose cohort at baseline, at cycle 4 day 1 and at cycle 7 day 1. Samples came from an open-label, multicenter, first-in-human phase I dose-escalation trial of ivuxolimab. Adults with locally advanced or metastatic melanoma, renal cell, hepatocellular, or head and neck squamous cell carcinoma were enrolled in the trial. CD4+ and CD8+ T cells were sorted separately from peripheral blood before TCR sequencing. Trimming costs V 6 bases and J 5 bases, and their ends lie 13 bases apart. From the cysteine up to the phenylalanine, the CDR3 has a length of 13 residues. The CDR3 DNA has 39 bases and is translated from base 1. Looking up the germline V gene yields CDR1 MRHNA and CDR2 SNTAGT. For sequencing of the TCRbeta CDR3 region, genomic DNA was extracted from the sorted cells. The immunoSEQ Assay was used to sequence the TCRbeta CDR3 regions. The source is immuneACCESS, and TCRdb retained only in-frame sequences with V and J called. Part of the clones is not carried over; for the studies checked, unresolved V genes explain less than half of this, and the remainder is unexplained. In this sample the table shows approximately 54,000 clones, roughly 90% of which occur a single time. The top ten hold about 3.7% of the sample.

The chain is made from TRBV6-4 and TRBJ1-2; the D gene is perhaps TRBD1, on 6 matching bases. Source: CD4+ or CD8+ T cells sorted from blood, taken in a trial of the OX40 agonist ivuxolimab. The origin of this receptor is an adult with an advanced solid tumor such as melanoma, head and neck, liver or kidney cancer. This receptor has the CDR3 CASRQGWGYGYTF. The bases are TGTGCCAGCAGACAGGGTTGGGGTTATGGCTACACCTTC.